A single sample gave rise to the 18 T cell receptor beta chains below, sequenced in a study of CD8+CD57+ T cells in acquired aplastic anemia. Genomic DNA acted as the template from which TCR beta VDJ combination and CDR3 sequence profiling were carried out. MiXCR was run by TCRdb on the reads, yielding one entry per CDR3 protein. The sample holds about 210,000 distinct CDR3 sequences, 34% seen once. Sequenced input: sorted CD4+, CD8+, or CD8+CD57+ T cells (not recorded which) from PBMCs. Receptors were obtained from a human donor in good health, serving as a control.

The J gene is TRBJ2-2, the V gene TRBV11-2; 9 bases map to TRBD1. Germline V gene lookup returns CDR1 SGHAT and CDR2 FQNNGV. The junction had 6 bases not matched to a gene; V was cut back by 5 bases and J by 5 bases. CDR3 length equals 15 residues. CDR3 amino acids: CASSPGTGRTGELFF. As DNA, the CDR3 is TGTGCCAGCAGCCCAGGGACAGGGAGGACCGGGGAGCTGTTTTTT. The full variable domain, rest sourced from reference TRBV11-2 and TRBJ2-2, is EAGVAQSPRYKIIEKRQSVAFWCNPISGHATLYWYQQILGQGPKLLIQFQNNGVVDDSQLPKDRFSAERLKGVDSTLKIQPAKLEDSAVYLCASSPGTGRTGELFFGEGSRLTVL.

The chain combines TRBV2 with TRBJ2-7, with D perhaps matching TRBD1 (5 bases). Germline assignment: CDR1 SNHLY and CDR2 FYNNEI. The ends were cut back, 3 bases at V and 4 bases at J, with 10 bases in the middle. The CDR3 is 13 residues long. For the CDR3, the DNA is TGTGCCAGCAGTGACAGGGCCTCATACGAGCAGTACTTC. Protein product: CASSDRASYEQYF.

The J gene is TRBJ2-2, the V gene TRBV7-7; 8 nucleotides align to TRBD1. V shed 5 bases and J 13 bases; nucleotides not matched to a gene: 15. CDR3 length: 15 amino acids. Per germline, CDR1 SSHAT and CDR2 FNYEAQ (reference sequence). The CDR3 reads CASSQNPGGWSGLFF. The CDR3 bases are TGTGCCAGCAGCCAGAACCCAGGGGGCTGGTCAGGGCTGTTTTTT.

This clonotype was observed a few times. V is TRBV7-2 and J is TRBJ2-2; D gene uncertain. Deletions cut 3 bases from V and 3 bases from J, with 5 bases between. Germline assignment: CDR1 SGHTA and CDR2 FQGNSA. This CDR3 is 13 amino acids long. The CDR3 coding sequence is TGTGCCAGCAGCTTTACCGACACCGGGGAGCTGTTTTTT. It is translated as CASSFTDTGELFF.

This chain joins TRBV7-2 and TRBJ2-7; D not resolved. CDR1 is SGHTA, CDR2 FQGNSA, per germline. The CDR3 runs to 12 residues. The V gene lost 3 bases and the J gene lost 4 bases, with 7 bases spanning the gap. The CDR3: CASSFPRYEQYF. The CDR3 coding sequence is TGTGCCAGCAGCTTCCCGCGTTACGAGCAGTACTTC.

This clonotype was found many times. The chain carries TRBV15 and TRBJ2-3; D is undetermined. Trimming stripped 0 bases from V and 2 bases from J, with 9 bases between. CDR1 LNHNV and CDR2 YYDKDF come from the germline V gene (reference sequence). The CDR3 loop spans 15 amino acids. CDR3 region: CATSRDGQNTDTQYF. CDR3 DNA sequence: TGTGCCACCAGCAGAGATGGGCAGAACACAGATACGCAGTATTTT. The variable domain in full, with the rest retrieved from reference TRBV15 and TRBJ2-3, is DAMVIQNPRYQVTQFGKPVTLSCSQTLNHNVMYWYQQKSSQAPKLLFHYYDKDFNNEADTPDNFQSRRPNTSFCFLDIRSPGLGDTAMYLCATSRDGQNTDTQYFGPGTRLTVL.

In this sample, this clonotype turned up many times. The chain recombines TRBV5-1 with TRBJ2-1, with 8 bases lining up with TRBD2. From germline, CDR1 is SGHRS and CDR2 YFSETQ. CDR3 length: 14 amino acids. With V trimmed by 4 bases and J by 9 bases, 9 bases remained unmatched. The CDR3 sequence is CASSPSRSGTEQFF. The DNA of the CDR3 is TGCGCCAGCAGCCCATCGCGTAGCGGGACTGAGCAGTTCTTC.

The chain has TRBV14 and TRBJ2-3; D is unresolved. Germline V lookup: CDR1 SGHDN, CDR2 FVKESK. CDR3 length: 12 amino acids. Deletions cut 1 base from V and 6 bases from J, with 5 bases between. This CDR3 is CASSQVQDTQYF. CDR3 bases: TGTGCCAGCAGCCAAGTACAGGATACGCAGTATTTT.

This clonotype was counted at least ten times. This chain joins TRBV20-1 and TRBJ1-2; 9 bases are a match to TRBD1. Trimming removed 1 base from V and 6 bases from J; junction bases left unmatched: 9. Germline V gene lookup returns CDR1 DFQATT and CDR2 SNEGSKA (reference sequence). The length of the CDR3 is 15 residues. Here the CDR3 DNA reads TGCAGTGCTAGAGGACCGGGACAGGGTGGGAATGGCTACACCTTC. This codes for CSARGPGQGGNGYTF.

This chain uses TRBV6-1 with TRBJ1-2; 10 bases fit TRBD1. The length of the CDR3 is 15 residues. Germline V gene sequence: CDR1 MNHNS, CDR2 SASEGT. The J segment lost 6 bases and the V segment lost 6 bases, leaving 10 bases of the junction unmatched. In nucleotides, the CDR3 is TGTGCCAGCAGCCGGACAGGGGGAAAGGGGGATGGCTACACCTTC. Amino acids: CASSRTGGKGDGYTF.

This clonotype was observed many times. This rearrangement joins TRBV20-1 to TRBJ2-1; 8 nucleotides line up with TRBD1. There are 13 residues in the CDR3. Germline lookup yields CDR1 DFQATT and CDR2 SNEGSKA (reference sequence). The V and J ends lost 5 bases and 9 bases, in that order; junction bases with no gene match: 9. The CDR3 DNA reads TGCAGTGCTGGACAGGGTTTCGCGGCTGAGCAGTTCTTC. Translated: CSAGQGFAAEQFF.

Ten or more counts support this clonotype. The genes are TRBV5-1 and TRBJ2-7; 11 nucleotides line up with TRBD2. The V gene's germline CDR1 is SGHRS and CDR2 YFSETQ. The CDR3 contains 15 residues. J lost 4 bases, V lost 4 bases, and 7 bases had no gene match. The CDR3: CASSPALAGGYEQYF. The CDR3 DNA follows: TGCGCCAGCAGCCCGGCTCTAGCGGGAGGATACGAGCAGTACTTC.

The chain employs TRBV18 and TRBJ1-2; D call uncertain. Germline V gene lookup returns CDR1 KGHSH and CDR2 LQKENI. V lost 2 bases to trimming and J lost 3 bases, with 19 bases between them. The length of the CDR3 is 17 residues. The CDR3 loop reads CASSPTPVGRSDYGYTF. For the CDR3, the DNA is TGTGCCAGCTCACCAACACCAGTGGGCAGGTCTGACTATGGCTACACCTTC.

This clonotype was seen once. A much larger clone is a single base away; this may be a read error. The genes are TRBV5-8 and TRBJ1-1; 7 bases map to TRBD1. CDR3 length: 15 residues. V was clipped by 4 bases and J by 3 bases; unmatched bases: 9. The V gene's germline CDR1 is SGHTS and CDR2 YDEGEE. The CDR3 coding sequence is TGTGCCAGCAGCCGGAACAGGGGAGGGGACACTGAAGCTTTCTTT. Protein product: CASSRNRGGDTEAFF.

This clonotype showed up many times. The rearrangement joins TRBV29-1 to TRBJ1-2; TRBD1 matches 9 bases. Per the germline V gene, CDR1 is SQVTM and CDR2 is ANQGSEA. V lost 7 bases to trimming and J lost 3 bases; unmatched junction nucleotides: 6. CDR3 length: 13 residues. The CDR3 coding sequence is TGCAGCGCCAGGACAGGGGTGGACTATGGCTACACCTTC. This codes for CSARTGVDYGYTF.

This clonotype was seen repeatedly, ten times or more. The CDR3 coding sequence is TGTGCCAGCAGCGTGGACAGGGGTTCCTACAATGAGCAGTTCTTC. As protein: CASSVDRGSYNEQFF. The V call is TRBV2, the J call TRBJ2-1; 9 bases fit TRBD1. CDR1 and CDR2 (germline): SNHLY, FYNNEI. After removal of 6 bases from V and 1 base from J, the junction contained 4 bases not matched to a gene. This CDR3 comprises 15 residues.

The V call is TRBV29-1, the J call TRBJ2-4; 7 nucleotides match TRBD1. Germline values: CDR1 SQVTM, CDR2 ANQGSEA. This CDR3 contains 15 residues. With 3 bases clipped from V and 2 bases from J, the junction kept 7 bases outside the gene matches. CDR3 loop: CSVDETGLTKNIQYF. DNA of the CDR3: TGCAGCGTTGACGAGACAGGGTTAACCAAAAACATTCAGTACTTC.

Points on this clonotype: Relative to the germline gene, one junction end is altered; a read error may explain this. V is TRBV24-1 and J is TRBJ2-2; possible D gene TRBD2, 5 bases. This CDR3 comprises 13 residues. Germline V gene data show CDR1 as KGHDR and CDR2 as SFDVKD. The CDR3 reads CATAKDVTGELLF. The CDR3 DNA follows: TGTGCCACCGCAAAGGATGTGACCGGGGAGCTGCTTTTT.